Shown below are 11 T cell receptor beta chains from a single sample sequenced in a study of beta chain features in type 1 diabetes. Findings of the study overall: For Type 1 diabetes patients, all four CD4+ subsets carried TCRB CDR3s that were moderately but significantly shorter.

The entirety of the isolated RNA underwent reverse transcription, so expressed TCRB transcripts were sequenced. The assay was immunoSEQ multiplex PCR, and TCRdb's table has in-frame clones only and misses some. The table has 150,000 to 180,000 clones, under 13% seen once. These receptors have no known antigen. The source material was central memory CD4+ T cells from blood. These receptor sequences come from a young man with type 1 diabetes.

A remark on this clone: The sample carries other DNA sequences with the same CDR3. CDR3 nucleotide sequence: TGTGCCAGCAGGGAGGGACTGCTCTACGAGCAGTACTTC. Its protein is CASREGLLYEQYF. The J gene is TRBJ2-7, the V gene TRBV6-1; perhaps TRBD2 as D (6 bases). CDR1 MNHNS and CDR2 SASEGT come from the germline V gene. This CDR3 contains 13 residues. Trimming cost V 6 bases and J 3 bases, with 12 bases left between them.

In its sample, this clone was seen a few times. V and J are TRBV7-2 and TRBJ2-7, with a tentative D call TRBD1 (5 bases). CDR3 size: 14 residues. V was clipped by 5 bases and J by 3 bases, with 14 bases between them. Looked up from germline, CDR1 is SGHTA and CDR2 is FQGNSA. The CDR3 region is CASSPDRTRYEQYF. The CDR3 DNA reads as TGTGCCAGCAGCCCTGACAGAACCCGCTACGAGCAGTACTTC.

This clone has more than one count but fewer than ten. The rearrangement uses TRBV5-1 and TRBJ1-1; perhaps TRBD1 as D (5 bases). Looked up from germline, CDR1 is SGHRS and CDR2 is YFSETQ. Trimming cost V 5 bases and J 1 base, with 12 bases left between them. The CDR3 runs to 14 residues. As DNA, the CDR3 is TGCGCCAGCAGTTCACATGGACAGAACACTGAAGCTTTCTTT. Its protein is CASSSHGQNTEAFF. Supplemented by reference TRBV5-1 and TRBJ1-1, the full variable domain reads KAGVTQTPRYLIKTRGQQVTLSCSPISGHRSVSWYQQTPGQGLQFLFEYFSETQRNKGNFPGRFSGRQFSNSRSEMNVSTLELGDSALYLCASSSHGQNTEAFFGQGTRLTVV.

The table lists this clone with a few counts. The V gene is TRBV30, the J gene TRBJ1-1, with D hard to call. Per the germline V gene, CDR1 is GTSNPN and CDR2 is SVGIG (reference sequence). V gave up 4 bases and J gave up 4 bases, with 13 bases separating them. The CDR3 covers 13 residues. The CDR3 coding sequence is TGTGCCTGGAAGGTTCCGGGTTCCACTGAAGCTTTCTTT. Protein sequence: CAWKVPGSTEAFF.

This clone showed up just a few times. The CDR3 DNA reads TGCGCCAGCAGCTTCTCCGGGACAGAAGAAAAACTGTTTTTT. It yields the protein CASSFSGTEEKLFF. The chain is built from TRBV5-1 and TRBJ1-4; 7 nucleotides align to TRBD1. V lost 2 bases and J lost 8; bases outside the gene matches: 6. This CDR3 comprises 14 residues. Germline V gene lookup returns CDR1 SGHRS and CDR2 YFSETQ.

V usage is TRBV7-2 and J usage is TRBJ2-5; a weak D match, TRBD1 (7 bases). CDR3 length equals 15 residues. The ends were cut back, 4 bases at V and 5 bases at J, with 17 bases in the middle. Germline CDR1 reads SGHTA; CDR2 reads FQGNSA. Here the CDR3 reads CASSWRGRAEETQYF. The DNA for the CDR3 is TGTGCCAGCAGCTGGAGGGGGCGAGCCGAGGAGACCCAGTACTTC.

This CDR3 reads CASSLTGAGELFF. As DNA, the CDR3 is TGTGCCAGCAGTCTCACAGGGGCGGGGGAGCTGTTTTTT. The V call is TRBV28, the J call TRBJ2-2, with 7 bases identical to TRBD1. The V gene end was trimmed by 5 bases and the J gene end by 8 bases; junction bases not matched to a gene: 5. The CDR3 runs to 13 residues. Germline assignment: CDR1 MDHEN and CDR2 SYDVKM.

This clone was counted between two and nine times. CDR3 nucleotide sequence: TGTGCCAGCAGTTTGACTCGCTCCTACGAGCAGTACTTC. Translated, it gives CASSLTRSYEQYF. The chain joins TRBV6-6 to TRBJ2-7; no clear D gene. Trimming removed 4 bases from V and 0 bases from J, with 7 bases in between. The CDR3 is 13 residues long. Germline V gene data show CDR1 as MNHNY and CDR2 as SVGAGI (reference sequence).

This clone was counted a few times. V usage is TRBV5-1 and J usage is TRBJ2-1; D may be TRBD1 (6 bases). Germline V gives CDR1 SGHRS, CDR2 YFSETQ. Trimming removed 0 bases from V and 5 bases from J, with 9 bases in between. The CDR3 loop spans 14 amino acids. CDR3 amino acids: CASSLGTADNEQFF. The CDR3 DNA sequence: TGCGCCAGCAGCTTGGGGACAGCCGACAATGAGCAGTTCTTC.

This clone was picked up a small number of times. CDR3 sequence: CASSRGMYGNTIYF. For the CDR3, the DNA is TGTGCCAGCAGCAGAGGAATGTACGGAAACACCATATATTTT. The chain employs TRBV28 and TRBJ1-3; D is unclear. Germline CDR1 MDHEN, CDR2 SYDVKM. Deletions cut 6 bases from V and 4 bases from J, with 13 bases between. CDR3 length: 14 amino acids.

This clone was seen a handful of times. This chain joins TRBV5-1 and TRBJ2-1; the match to TRBD2 covers 11 bases. Germline values: CDR1 SGHRS, CDR2 YFSETQ. Trimming removed 4 bases from V and 7 bases from J; junction bases left unmatched: 10. The CDR3 has 16 amino acids. CDR3 sequence: CASSKGLAGGRNEQFF. The CDR3 nucleotides read TGCGCCAGCAGCAAAGGTCTAGCGGGAGGACGTAATGAGCAGTTCTTC.